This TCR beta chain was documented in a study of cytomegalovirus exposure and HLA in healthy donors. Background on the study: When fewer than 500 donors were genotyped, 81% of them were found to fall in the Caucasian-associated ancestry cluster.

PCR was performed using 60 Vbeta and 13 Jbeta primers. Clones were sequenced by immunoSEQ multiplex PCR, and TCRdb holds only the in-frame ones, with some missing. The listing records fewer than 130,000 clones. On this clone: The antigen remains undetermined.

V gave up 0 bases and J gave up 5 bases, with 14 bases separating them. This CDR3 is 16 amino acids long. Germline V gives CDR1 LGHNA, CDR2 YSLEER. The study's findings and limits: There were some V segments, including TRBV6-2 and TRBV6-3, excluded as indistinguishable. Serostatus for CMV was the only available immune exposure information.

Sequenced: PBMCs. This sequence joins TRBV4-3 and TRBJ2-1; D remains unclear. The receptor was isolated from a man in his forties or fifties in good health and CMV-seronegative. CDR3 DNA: TGCGCCAGCAGCCAAGATACAATCGACACACACAATGAGCAGTTCTTC. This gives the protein CASSQDTIDTHNEQFF.